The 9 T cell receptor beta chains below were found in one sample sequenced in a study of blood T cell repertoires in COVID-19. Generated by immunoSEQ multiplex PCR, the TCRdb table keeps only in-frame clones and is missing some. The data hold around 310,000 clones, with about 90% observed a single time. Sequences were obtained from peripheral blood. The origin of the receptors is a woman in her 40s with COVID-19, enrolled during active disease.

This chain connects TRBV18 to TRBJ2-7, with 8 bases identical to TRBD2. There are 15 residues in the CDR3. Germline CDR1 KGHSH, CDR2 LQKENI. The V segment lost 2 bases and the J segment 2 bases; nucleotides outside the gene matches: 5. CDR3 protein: CASSPSSGGPYEQYF. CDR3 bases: TGTGCCAGCTCACCATCGTCGGGGGGGCCCTACGAGCAGTACTTC.

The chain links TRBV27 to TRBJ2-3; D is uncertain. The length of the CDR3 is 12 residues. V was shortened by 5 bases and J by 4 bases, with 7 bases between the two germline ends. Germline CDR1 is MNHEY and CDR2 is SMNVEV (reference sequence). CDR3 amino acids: CASSPPADTQYF. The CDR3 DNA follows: TGTGCCAGCAGTCCCCCCGCAGATACGCAGTATTTT.

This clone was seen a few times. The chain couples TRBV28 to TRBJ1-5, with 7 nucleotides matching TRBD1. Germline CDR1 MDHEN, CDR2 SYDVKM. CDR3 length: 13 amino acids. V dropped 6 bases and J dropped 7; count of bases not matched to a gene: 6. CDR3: CASSTQGIQPQHF. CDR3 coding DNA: TGTGCCAGCAGCACACAGGGGATCCAGCCCCAGCATTTT.

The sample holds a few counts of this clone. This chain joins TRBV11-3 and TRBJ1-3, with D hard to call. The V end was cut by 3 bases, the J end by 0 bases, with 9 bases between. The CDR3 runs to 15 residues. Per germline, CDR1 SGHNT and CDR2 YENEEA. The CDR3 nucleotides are TGTGCCAGCAGCTTGAGGGCCGGCTCTGGAAACACCATATATTTT. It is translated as CASSLRAGSGNTIYF.

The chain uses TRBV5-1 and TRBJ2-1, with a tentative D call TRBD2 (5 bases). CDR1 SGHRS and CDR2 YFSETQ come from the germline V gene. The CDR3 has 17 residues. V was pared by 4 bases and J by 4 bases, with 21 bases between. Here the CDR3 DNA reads TGCGCCAGCAGCCCGGCGAGCGGTCAGACCCAATACAATGAGCAGTTCTTC. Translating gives CASSPASGQTQYNEQFF. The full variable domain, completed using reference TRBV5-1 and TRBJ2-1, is KAGVTQTPRYLIKTRGQQVTLSCSPISGHRSVSWYQQTPGQGLQFLFEYFSETQRNKGNFPGRFSGRQFSNSRSEMNVSTLELGDSALYLCASSPASGQTQYNEQFFGPGTRLTVL.

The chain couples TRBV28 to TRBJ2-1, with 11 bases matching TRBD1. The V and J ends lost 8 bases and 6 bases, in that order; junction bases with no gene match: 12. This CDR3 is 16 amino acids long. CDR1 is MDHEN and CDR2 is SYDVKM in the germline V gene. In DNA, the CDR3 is TGTGCCAGCCCCCCCGCGCGGGACAGGGGGATCAATGAGCAGTTCTTC. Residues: CASPPARDRGINEQFF.

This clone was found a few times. The DNA of the CDR3 is TGTGCCAGCTCACCCCGGGCACAGGGGGCTGATTCACCCCTCCACTTT. Its protein is CASSPRAQGADSPLHF. The chain couples TRBV18 to TRBJ1-6, with TRBD1 matching over 9 bases. CDR1 and CDR2 from the germline V gene are KGHSH and LQKENI. The ends lost 3 bases at V and 8 bases at J; junction bases unmatched: 8. This CDR3 spans 16 amino acids.

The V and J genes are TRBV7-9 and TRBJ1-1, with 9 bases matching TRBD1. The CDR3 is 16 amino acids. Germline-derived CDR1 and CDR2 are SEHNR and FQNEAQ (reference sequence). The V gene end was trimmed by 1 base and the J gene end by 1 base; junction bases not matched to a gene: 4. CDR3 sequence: CASSLVGTGPNTEAFF. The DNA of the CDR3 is TGTGCCAGCAGCTTAGTGGGGACAGGGCCGAACACTGAAGCTTTCTTT.

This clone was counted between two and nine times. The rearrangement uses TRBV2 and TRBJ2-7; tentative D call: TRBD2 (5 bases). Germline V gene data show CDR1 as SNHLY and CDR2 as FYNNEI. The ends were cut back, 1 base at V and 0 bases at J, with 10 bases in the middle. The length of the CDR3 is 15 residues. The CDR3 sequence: CASSEGGGSSYEQYF. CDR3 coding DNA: TGTGCCAGCAGTGAAGGTGGTGGGAGCTCCTACGAGCAGTACTTC.